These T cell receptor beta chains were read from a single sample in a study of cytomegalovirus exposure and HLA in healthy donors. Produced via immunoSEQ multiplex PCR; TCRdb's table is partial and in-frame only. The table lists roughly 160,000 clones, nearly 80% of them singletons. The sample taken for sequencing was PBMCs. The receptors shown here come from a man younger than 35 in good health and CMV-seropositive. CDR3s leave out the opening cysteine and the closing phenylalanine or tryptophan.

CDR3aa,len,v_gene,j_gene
AATIQGIGEKLF,12,TRBV6-1,TRBJ1-4
AWSRGRDRSSSGANVLT,17,TRBV30,TRBJ2-6
ASSADRNSYEQY,12,TRBV2,TRBJ2-7
ASSVSGTGGTEAF,13,TRBV9,TRBJ1-1
ASSDTGTATNQPQH,14,TRBV6-1,TRBJ1-5
ASSQDYRGTSGGFQETQY,18,TRBV4-3,TRBJ2-5
ASKFGQGAHGELF,13,TRBV5-5,TRBJ2-2
SVTGGGYGYT,10,TRBV29-1,TRBJ1-2
ASSVTGSISEQY,12,TRBV9,TRBJ2-7
ASSFELAGGGETQY,14,TRBV5-1,TRBJ2-5
ASRISGTDEQY,11,TRBV6-1,TRBJ2-7
ASSGDRVPGYT,11,TRBV2,TRBJ1-2
ASSFHTGELF,10,TRBV5-1,TRBJ2-2
ASSLAGGNTGELF,13,TRBV11-2,TRBJ2-2
ASSPDRSNSPLH,12,TRBV18,TRBJ1-6
ASSDVGLSTDTQY,13,TRBV10-2,TRBJ2-3
ASSPTRTAGELF,12,TRBV19,TRBJ2-2
ASSWGLAGVGGPDTQY,16,TRBV5-4,TRBJ2-3
SVAAVSEQY,9,TRBV29-1,TRBJ2-7
SSSSRGLEETQY,12,TRBV7-9,TRBJ2-5
ASRDRGYGYT,10,TRBV6-1,TRBJ1-2
ASTGQGADTQY,11,TRBV18,TRBJ2-3
ASSDRTSGGENEQF,14,TRBV11-3,TRBJ2-1
ASSVGGQSNQPQH,13,TRBV9,TRBJ1-5
ASSLYSTGVSYEQY,14,TRBV5-6,TRBJ2-7
ASSFPLAGAVREETQY,16,TRBV5-5,TRBJ2-5
ASSVGQGNYGYT,12,TRBV9,TRBJ1-2
ASSLWDISSYEQY,13,TRBV5-4,TRBJ2-7
ASSLPGPNYGYT,12,TRBV9,TRBJ1-2
ACGGLGGYT,9,TRBV30,TRBJ1-2
ATSRGGNQPQH,11,TRBV15,TRBJ1-5
ASSRLAGDYNEQF,13,TRBV6-6,TRBJ2-1
ASSLGTGRETQY,12,TRBV14,TRBJ2-5
ASSDEGHGYNEQF,13,TRBV2,TRBJ2-1
ASSDSSRNTEAF,12,TRBV6-4,TRBJ1-1
ASSPRGTQETQY,12,TRBV7-7,TRBJ2-5
ASNNRREGNQPQH,13,TRBV19,TRBJ1-5
AITGSRSGNTIY,12,TRBV10-3,TRBJ1-3
ASSDDRGGYNEQF,13,TRBV6-4,TRBJ2-1
ASSVGGGGYNEQF,13,TRBV6-1,TRBJ2-1
ASSPNNEQF,9,TRBV5-1,TRBJ2-1
ASSVGLSGEQY,11,TRBV9,TRBJ2-7